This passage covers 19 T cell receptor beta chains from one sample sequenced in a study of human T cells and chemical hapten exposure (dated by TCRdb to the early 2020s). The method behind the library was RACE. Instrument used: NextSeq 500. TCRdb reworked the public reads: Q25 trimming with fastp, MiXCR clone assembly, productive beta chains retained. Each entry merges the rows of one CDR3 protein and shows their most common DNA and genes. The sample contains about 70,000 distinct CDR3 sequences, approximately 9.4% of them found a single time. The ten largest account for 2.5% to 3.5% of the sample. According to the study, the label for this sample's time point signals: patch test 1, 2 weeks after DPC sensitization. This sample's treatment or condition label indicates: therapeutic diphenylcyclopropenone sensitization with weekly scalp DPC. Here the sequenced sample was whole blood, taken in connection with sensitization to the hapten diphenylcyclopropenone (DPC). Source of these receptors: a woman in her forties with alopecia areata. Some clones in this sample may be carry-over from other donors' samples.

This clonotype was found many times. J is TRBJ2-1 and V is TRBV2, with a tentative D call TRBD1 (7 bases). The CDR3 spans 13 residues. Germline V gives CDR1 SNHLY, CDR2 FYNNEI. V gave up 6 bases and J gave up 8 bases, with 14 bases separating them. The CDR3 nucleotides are TGTGCCAGCAGGTGGTCCAGGGGGGATGAGCAGTTCTTC. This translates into CASRWSRGDEQFF.

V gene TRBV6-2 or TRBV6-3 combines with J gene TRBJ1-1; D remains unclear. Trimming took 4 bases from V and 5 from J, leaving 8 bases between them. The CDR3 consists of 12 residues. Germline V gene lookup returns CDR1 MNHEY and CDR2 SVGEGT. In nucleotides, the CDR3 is TGTGCCAGCAGTTTCGCGGGGACTGAAGCTTTCTTT. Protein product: CASSFAGTEAFF.

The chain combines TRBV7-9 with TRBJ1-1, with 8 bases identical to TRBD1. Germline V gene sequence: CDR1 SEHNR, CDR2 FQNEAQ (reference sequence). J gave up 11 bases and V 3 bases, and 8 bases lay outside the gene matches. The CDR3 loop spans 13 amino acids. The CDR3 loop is CASSLSGQGDAFF. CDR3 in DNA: TGTGCCAGCAGCTTGAGTGGACAGGGCGACGCTTTCTTT. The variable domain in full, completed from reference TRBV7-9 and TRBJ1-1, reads DTGVSQNPRHKITKRGQNVTFRCDPISEHNRLYWYRQTLGQGPEFLTYFQNEAQLEKSRLLSDRFSAERPKGSFSTLEIQRTEQGDSAMYLCASSLSGQGDAFFGQGTRLTVV.

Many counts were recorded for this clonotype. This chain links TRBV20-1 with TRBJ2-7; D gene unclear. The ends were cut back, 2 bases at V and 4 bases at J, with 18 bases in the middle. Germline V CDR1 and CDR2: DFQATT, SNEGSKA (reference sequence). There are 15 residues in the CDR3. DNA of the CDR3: TGCAGTGCTAGACCTCCCTCCTATGAGATATACGAGCAGTACTTC. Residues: CSARPPSYEIYEQYF.

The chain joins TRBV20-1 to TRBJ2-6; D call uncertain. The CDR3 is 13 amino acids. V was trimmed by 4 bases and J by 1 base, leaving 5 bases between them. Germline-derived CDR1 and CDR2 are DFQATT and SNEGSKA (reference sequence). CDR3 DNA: TGCAGTGCTAAAGGTTCTGGGGCCAACGTCCTGACTTTC. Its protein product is CSAKGSGANVLTF.

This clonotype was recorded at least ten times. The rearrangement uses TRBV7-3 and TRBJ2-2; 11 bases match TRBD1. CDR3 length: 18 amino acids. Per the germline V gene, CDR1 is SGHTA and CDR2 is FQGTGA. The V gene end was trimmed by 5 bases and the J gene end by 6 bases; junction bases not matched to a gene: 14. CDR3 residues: CASSPITDRGRFAGELFF. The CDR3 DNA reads TGTGCCAGCAGCCCAATAACGGACAGGGGGCGATTTGCCGGGGAGCTGTTTTTT.

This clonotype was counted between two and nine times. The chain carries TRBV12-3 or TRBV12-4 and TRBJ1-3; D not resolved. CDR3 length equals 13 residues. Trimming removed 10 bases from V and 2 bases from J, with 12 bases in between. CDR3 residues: CAMRRGPGNTIYF. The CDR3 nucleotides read TGTGCCATGAGACGGGGTCCTGGAAACACCATATATTTT.

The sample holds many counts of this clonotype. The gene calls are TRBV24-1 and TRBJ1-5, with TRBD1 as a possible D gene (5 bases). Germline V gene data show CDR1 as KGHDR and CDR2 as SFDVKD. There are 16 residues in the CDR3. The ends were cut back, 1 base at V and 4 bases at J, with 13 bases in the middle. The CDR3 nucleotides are TGTGCCACCAGTGATTTCGGACGGGGGGGAAATCAGCCCCAGCATTTT. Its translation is CATSDFGRGGNQPQHF.

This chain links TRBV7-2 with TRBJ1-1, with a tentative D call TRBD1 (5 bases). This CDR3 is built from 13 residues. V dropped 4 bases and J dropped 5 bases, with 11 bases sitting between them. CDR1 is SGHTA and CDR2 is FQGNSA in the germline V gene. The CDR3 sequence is CASSSGGYTEAFF. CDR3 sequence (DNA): TGTGCCAGCAGCTCTGGGGGGTATACTGAAGCTTTCTTT.

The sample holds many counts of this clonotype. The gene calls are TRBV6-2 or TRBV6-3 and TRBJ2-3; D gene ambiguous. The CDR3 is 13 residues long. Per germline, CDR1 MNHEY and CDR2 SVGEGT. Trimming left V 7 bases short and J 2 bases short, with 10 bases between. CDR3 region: CASTQTSTDTQYF. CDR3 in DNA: TGTGCCAGCACTCAGACGTCCACAGATACGCAGTATTTT.

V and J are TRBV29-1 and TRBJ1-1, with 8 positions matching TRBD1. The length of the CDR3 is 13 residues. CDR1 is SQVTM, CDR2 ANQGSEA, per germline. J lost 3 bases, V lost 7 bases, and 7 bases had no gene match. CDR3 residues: CSGTGWWDTEAFF. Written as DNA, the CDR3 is TGCAGCGGGACAGGGTGGTGGGACACTGAAGCTTTCTTT.

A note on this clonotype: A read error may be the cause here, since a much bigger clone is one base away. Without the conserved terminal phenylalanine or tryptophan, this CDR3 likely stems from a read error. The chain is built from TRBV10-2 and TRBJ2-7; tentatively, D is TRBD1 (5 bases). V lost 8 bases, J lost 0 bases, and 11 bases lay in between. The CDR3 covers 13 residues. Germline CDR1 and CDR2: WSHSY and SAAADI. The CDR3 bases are TGCGCCAGCTCCGACAGCCACTCCTACGAGCAGTACCTC. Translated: CASSDSHSYEQYL.

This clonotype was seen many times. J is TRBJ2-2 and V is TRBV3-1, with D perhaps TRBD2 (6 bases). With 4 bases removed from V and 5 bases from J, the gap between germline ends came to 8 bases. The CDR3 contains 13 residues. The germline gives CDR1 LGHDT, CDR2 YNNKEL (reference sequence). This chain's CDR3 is CASSRGGTGELFF. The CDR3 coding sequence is TGTGCCAGCAGCCGTGGAGGGACCGGGGAGCTGTTTTTT.

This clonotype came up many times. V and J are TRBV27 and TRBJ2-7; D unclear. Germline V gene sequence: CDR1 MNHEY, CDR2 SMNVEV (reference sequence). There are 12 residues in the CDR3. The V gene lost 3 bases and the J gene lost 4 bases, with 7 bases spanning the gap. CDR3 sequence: CASSFNGYEQYF. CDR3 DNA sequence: TGTGCCAGCAGTTTCAACGGGTACGAGCAGTACTTC.

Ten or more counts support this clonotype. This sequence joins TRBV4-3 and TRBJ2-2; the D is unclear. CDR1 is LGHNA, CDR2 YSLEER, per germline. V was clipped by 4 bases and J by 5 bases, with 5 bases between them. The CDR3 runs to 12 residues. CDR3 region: CASSRRTGELFF. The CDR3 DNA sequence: TGCGCCAGCAGCCGACGTACCGGGGAGCTGTTTTTT.

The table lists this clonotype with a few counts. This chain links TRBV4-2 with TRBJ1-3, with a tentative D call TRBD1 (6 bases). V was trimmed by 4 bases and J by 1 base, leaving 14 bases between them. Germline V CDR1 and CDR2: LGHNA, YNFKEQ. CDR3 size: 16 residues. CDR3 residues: CASSRGNRESGNTIYF. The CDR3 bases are TGTGCCAGCAGCCGTGGGAACAGGGAGTCTGGAAACACCATATATTTT.

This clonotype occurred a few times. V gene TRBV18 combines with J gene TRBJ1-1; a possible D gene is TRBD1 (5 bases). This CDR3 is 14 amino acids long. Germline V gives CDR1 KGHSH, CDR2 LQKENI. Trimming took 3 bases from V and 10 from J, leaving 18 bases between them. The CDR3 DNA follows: TGTGCCAGCTCACCCATCGGGACCGCGAAAGGAGCTTTCTTT. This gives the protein CASSPIGTAKGAFF.

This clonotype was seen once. CDR3 loop: CASSLASTQSRHEQYF. CDR3 bases: TGCGCCAGCAGCTTGGCCTCAACCCAGTCGCGGCACGAGCAGTACTTC. J is TRBJ2-7 and V is TRBV5-1; D is ambiguous. Trimming took off 0 bases at V and 5 bases at J, with 18 bases between the two ends. The CDR3 consists of 16 residues. The V gene's germline CDR1 is SGHRS and CDR2 YFSETQ.

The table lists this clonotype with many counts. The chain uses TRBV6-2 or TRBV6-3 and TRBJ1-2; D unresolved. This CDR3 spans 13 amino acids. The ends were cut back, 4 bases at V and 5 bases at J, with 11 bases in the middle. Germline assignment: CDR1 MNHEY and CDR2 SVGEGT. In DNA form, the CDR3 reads TGTGCCAGCAGTTCCACGTTTCCTTATGGCTACACCTTC. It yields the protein CASSSTFPYGYTF.